The present T cell receptor (beta chain) was sequenced within a study of blood T cells in healthy people across ages. General study points: Reliance upon unsorted PBMCs precluded definitive naive versus antigen-experienced comparison. Higher diversity and more naive CD4+ cells were features of long-lived donors, compared to aged donors.

Primed by a sample-barcoded 5' primer and a J-beta primer mix, a second PCR proceeded for about 6 to 11 cycles. TCRdb re-derived calls from the 5' RACE reads in MiXCR, one entry per CDR3 protein. This table has some 550,000 distinct CDR3 sequences, less than 60% appearing once. As for this clonotype: Antigen: not known.

All donors came from Russia, were Caucasian and healthy, and spanned ages about 6 to 100. Researchers collected ten milliliters of peripheral blood from every single donor. CDR3 length: 11 residues. The germline gives CDR1 SQVTM, CDR2 ANQGSEA. Sequenced input: blood. The chain recombines TRBV29-1 with TRBJ2-4, with D possibly being TRBD1 (6 bases). With the DNA end fitting TRBJ2-7 better, the J assignment may be wrong. The TCR comes from a man aged 80 or over in good health. The CDR3 bases are TGCAGCGTCATACAGGGTGGCGAGCAGTACTTC. This sequence encodes CSVIQGGEQYF.